Sequencing of this TCR beta chain was carried out in a study of blood T cell repertoires in COVID-19 (TCRdb year 2020). Notes on the research overall: The collaborator samples originated in the United States, Italy and Spain and spanned the acute and convalescent phases of COVID-19. The material from the prospective study consisted of cDNA or gDNA derived from T cells, B-cell-depleted T cells, or PBMCs. Deeply sampled blood TCRbeta repertoires from subjects exposed to, actively infected with, or recovered from COVID-19 were included in the dataset. The repertoires were released in a freely available public database meant as a resource for research on the immune response to SARS-CoV-2. Samples were obtained from the ongoing ImmuneRACE study (first 160 participants) and from about 1,300 subjects provided by 6 global collaborators. The sample metadata nearly always contained a de-identified subject ID, COVID-19 status, age in years and sex. Where available, HLA class I and class II types were taken from metadata supplied by the sample provider and were not determined by assay-based typing. Summary of the overall study and its limitations: The quantity of clinical and demographic metadata differed by source and by participant and was supplied without curation.

TCRbeta CDR3 regions were amplified from genomic DNA using the immunoSEQ Assay, a bias-controlled multiplex PCR. Concerning the study's data processing: Nucleated cell counts per sample were estimated from amplification of reference gene primers within the assay. To quantify the absolute abundance of each unique TCRbeta CDR3 rearrangement, sequence reads were collapsed and filtered. For each sample, productive Simpson clonality was calculated by taking the square root of Simpson's diversity index across productive rearrangements. TCRdb obtained this table from immuneACCESS and retained in-frame rearrangements with V and J assigned. These tables miss some clones; where compared with another copy, unresolved V genes account for less than half of the shortfall, and the remainder is unexplained. That table supplies the V and J calls and clone size; D and trimming were determined from the DNA. Across this sample there are roughly 120,000 clones, with approximately 80% seen only once. The ten largest make up 12% of the sample.

Whole blood was collected in K2EDTA tubes by collaborating institutions according to the institutions' own protocols. Collaborator samples were shipped for TCRbeta analysis as frozen whole blood, isolated PBMCs, or DNA extracted from either sample type. Trimming accounts for 3 bases at V and 4 bases at J, while the number of junction bases matched to no gene is 5. The CDR3 runs 14 amino acids, cysteine and phenylalanine included. CDR3 DNA only is kept here, 42 bases in frame from base 1. In the germline V gene, CDR1 corresponds to KGHSH and CDR2 to LQKENI. Turning to this clone: Its antigen is still unknown. No much larger clone exists at a distance of one base, and base qualities are not known.

The rearrangement combines TRBV18 with TRBJ2-7, with TRBD1 matching 8 junction bases. The sample consisted of peripheral blood. The sequence was obtained from a woman in her sixties or seventies with acute or convalescent COVID-19. The DNA is TGTGCCAGCTCACCTCAGGGGGCGGTTTACGAGCAGTACTTC. It codes for CASSPQGAVYEQYF.